These 16 T cell receptor beta chains were sequenced from one sample in a study of T cell responses to AZD1222 COVID-19 vaccine. Measured with immunoSEQ multiplex PCR; TCRdb has only the in-frame clones, and not every one. The sample lists some 280,000 clones; around 93% were seen once. The sample here was peripheral blood, taken 28 days after the second AZD1222 dose. All receptors derive from an adult who received the AZD1222 COVID-19 vaccine.

V and J are TRBV30 and TRBJ1-6, with a tentative D call TRBD1 (6 bases). Looked up from germline, CDR1 is GTSNPN and CDR2 is SVGIG (reference sequence). Deletions cut 1 base from V and 10 bases from J, with 11 bases between. CDR3 size: 13 residues. In DNA form, the CDR3 reads TGTGCCTGGAGTGCCACCGGGGGCTCACCCCTCCACTTT. It encodes CAWSATGGSPLHF.

The chain recombines TRBV9 with TRBJ2-7; 13 nucleotides line up with TRBD2. V was pared by 3 bases and J by 4 bases, with 4 bases of the junction left unmatched. The CDR3 contains 15 residues. Germline CDR1 is SGDLS and CDR2 is YYNGEE. The CDR3 sequence is CASSAGGLAGYEQYF. CDR3 DNA: TGTGCCAGCAGCGCCGGGGGACTAGCGGGATACGAGCAGTACTTC. Supplemented by reference TRBV9 and TRBJ2-7, the full variable domain reads DSGVTQTPKHLITATGQRVTLRCSPRSGDLSVYWYQQSLDQGLQFLIQYYNGEERAKGNILERFSAQQFPDLHSELNLSSLELGDSALYFCASSAGGLAGYEQYFGPGTRLTVT.

V usage is TRBV29-1 and J usage is TRBJ2-2; D perhaps matches TRBD1 (6 bases). V lost 5 bases, J lost 6 bases, and 10 bases lay in between. This CDR3 spans 12 amino acids. Germline loops: CDR1 SQVTM, CDR2 ANQGSEA. The CDR3 DNA reads TGCAGCGTTCTAGGGGGTCCCGGGGAGCTGTTTTTT. Its translation: CSVLGGPGELFF.

The CDR3 DNA sequence: TGTGCCAGCGGTAAGGGACGGAGCACTGAAGCTTTCTTT. Amino acid sequence: CASGKGRSTEAFF. The chain carries TRBV7-2 and TRBJ1-1, with TRBD1 as a possible D gene (5 bases). V gave up 8 bases and J gave up 4 bases, with 14 bases separating them. Germline-derived CDR1 and CDR2 are SGHTA and FQGNSA. CDR3 length: 13 amino acids.

The V call is TRBV9, the J call TRBJ1-4; no clear D. With 0 bases removed from V and 0 bases from J, the gap between germline ends came to 3 bases. Germline V gene sequence: CDR1 SGDLS, CDR2 YYNGEE. The CDR3 contains 14 residues. The CDR3 loop is CASSVGTTNEKLFF. CDR3 nucleotide sequence: TGTGCCAGCAGCGTAGGGACAACTAATGAAAAACTGTTTTTT.

The chain recombines TRBV2 with TRBJ1-3; D remains ambiguous. Between the trimmed V and J ends, which lost 7 bases and 4 bases, there was a span of 11 bases. The CDR3 runs to 13 residues. CDR1 is SNHLY, CDR2 FYNNEI, per germline. DNA of the CDR3: TGTGCCAGCACGTTACTCACAGGAAACACCATATATTTT. Translation gives CASTLLTGNTIYF.

This clone has a single count. This chain's CDR3 is CASRQPLNTGELFF. Written as DNA, the CDR3 is TGTGCCAGCAGACAACCACTGAACACCGGGGAGCTGTTTTTT. The V call is TRBV6-5, the J call TRBJ2-2; D is unclear. The CDR3 has 14 amino acids. Germline assignment: CDR1 MNHEY and CDR2 SVGAGI. V lost 6 bases and J lost 1, with 9 bases in between.

This clone was seen once. The chain joins TRBV27 to TRBJ1-6; 7 bases line up with TRBD1. This CDR3 spans 15 amino acids. CDR1 and CDR2 from the germline V gene are MNHEY and SMNVEV (reference sequence). The trim removed 1 base at V and 8 bases at J, leaving 5 bases unmatched. CDR3 sequence: CASSLWSQGDSPLHF. CDR3 nucleotide sequence: TGTGCCAGCAGTTTATGGTCTCAGGGGGATTCACCCCTCCACTTT.

V usage is TRBV7-8 and J usage is TRBJ2-2; TRBD1 agrees at 9 bases. The CDR3 sequence is 14 residues long. Germline trimming cut 1 base from V and 6 bases from J; bases unmatched to any gene: 0. Germline CDR1 is SGHVS and CDR2 is FQNEAQ. The CDR3 nucleotides are TGTGCCAGCAGCTTAGGACAGGGGGCCGGGGAGCTGTTTTTT. It translates to CASSLGQGAGELFF.

The chain employs TRBV7-3 and TRBJ1-3; D not resolved. The CDR3 is made up of 13 amino acids. Germline V gene sequence: CDR1 SGHTA, CDR2 FQGTGA. Trimming removed 4 bases at V and 3 bases at J, with 7 bases between. CDR3 amino acids: CASSSAGGNTIYF. In DNA, the CDR3 is TGTGCCAGCAGCTCGGCTGGTGGAAACACCATATATTTT.

DNA for the CDR3: TGTGCCAGCAGCAACCCAGGGGGGAACACTGAAGCTTTCTTT. It yields the protein CASSNPGGNTEAFF. The chain has TRBV5-6 and TRBJ1-1; 7 bases match TRBD1. This CDR3 has 14 amino acids. Per the germline V gene, CDR1 is SGHDT and CDR2 is YYEEEE. V dropped 4 bases and J dropped 1; count of bases not matched to a gene: 4.

The chain joins TRBV7-3 to TRBJ2-2; no definite D call. V was pared by 3 bases and J by 0 bases, with 5 bases between. CDR3 size: 14 residues. CDR1 and CDR2 (germline): SGHTA, FQGTGA. The CDR3 DNA follows: TGTGCCAGCAGCTTGAGTCCGAACACCGGGGAGCTGTTTTTT. Its protein is CASSLSPNTGELFF.

CDR3 in amino acids: CASSQGGGRADEQYF. The CDR3 coding sequence is TGTGCCAGCAGCCAAGGAGGTGGCAGGGCCGACGAGCAGTACTTC. The chain couples TRBV3-1 (or the pseudogene TRBV3-2) to TRBJ2-7, with D possibly being TRBD1 (5 bases). CDR3 length: 15 amino acids. Trimming pared 1 base from V and 5 bases from J, leaving 15 bases between. Germline loops: CDR1 LGHDT, CDR2 YNNKEL (reference sequence).

J is TRBJ2-1 and V is TRBV5-1; the match to TRBD2 covers 12 bases. Unmatched junction bases numbered 1, after V lost 3 bases and J lost 6 bases. This CDR3 comprises 14 residues. From germline, CDR1 is SGHRS and CDR2 YFSETQ. The CDR3 bases are TGCGCCAGCAGCTCTAGCGGGAGGGGCAATGAGCAGTTCTTC. It specifies CASSSSGRGNEQFF.

J is TRBJ2-2 and V is TRBV18, with 7 bases that match TRBD1. V shed 6 bases, J shed 4 bases, and the junction held 14 bases outside the gene matches. This CDR3 is built from 17 residues. The germline V gene has CDR1 KGHSH and CDR2 LQKENI. Here the CDR3 reads CASSPLRGQGITGELFF. CDR3 DNA sequence: TGTGCCAGCTCGCCCCTGAGGGGGCAGGGGATCACCGGGGAGCTGTTTTTT.

The CDR3 protein is CASSFRPAEAFF. The CDR3 DNA follows: TGTGCCAGCAGTTTTCGGCCCGCGGAAGCTTTCTTT. The chain links TRBV6-5 to TRBJ1-1; no definite D call. V lost 4 bases and J 8 bases, leaving 11 bases between the germline ends. The CDR3 is 12 residues long. Germline loops: CDR1 MNHEY, CDR2 SVGAGI.